A single TCR beta chain is shown here with its context. The antigen is unknown. Trimming cost V 0 bases and J 0 bases; bases outside gene matches: 3. Germline V gene data show CDR1 as LGHNA and CDR2 as YNFKEQ. This CDR3 is 16 amino acids long. Assay: immunoSEQ multiplex PCR; the TCRdb copy retains only in-frame clones and omits some. The table has fewer than 65,000 clones, over 75% seen once. The data were taken from a study of identifying expanded T cells in peripheral blood. Overall study results and limits: Variance in clone template counts between approximately 2-week samples significantly increased with total template count across all healthy donors.

Source material: blood. The chain has TRBV4-2 and TRBJ1-1; TRBD1 matches 8 bases. The TCR sequence derives from a person aged 18 to 70 in good health. In DNA, the CDR3 is TGTGCCAGCAGCCAAGAACCGGGACAGGTGAACACTGAAGCTTTCTTT. Encoded protein: CASSQEPGQVNTEAFF.